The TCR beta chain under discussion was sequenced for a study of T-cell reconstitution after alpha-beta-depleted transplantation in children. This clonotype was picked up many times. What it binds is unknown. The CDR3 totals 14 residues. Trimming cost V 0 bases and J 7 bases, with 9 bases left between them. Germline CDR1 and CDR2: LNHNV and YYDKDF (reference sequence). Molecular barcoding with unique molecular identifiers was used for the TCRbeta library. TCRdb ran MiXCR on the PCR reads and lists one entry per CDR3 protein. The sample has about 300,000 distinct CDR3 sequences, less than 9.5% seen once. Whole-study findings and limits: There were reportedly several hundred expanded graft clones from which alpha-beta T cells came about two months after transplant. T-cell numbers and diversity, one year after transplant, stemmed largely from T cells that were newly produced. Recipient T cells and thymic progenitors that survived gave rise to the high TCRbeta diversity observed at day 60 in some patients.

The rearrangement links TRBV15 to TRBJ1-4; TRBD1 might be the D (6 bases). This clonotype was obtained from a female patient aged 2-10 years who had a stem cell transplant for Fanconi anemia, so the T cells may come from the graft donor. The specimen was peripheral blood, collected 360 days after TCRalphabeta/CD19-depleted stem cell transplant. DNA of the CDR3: TGTGCCACCAGCAGAGACCGGGGGGCTGAAAAACTGTTTTTT. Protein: CATSRDRGAEKLFF.